The 18 T cell receptor delta chains in this list originate from one sample, sequenced in a study of gamma-delta T cells after stem cell transplantation. TCRdb fed the RT-PCR reads into CATT to redo clone calling. The table has about 680 delta-chain clones, roughly 6% seen once. The sequencing input was gamma-delta T cells. The receptors derive from a human donor. It is not recorded whose cells these are; they may come from a transplant donor.

The sample holds a few counts of this clone. The likely explanation is a read error, given a far larger clone one base away. Other DNA sequences from this sample encode an identical CDR3 as well. The gene calls are TRDV2 and TRDJ1; no reliable D call. This CDR3 is 15 amino acids long. CDR1 and CDR2 (germline): GEAIGNYY, EKD. CDR3 loop: CACDTVGAVADKLIF. The CDR3 region has the DNA TGTGCCTGCGACACCGTCGGAGCCGTGGCCGATAAACTCATCTTT.

On this clone: TCRdb's protein, taken from a much larger clone, differs from this DNA's translation at residue 6, likely owing to a read error; the protein displayed comes from the DNA. This chain links TRDV2 with TRDJ1, with 8 nucleotides matching TRDD3. The germline V gene has CDR1 GEAIGNYY and CDR2 EKD. The CDR3 length is 18 residues. The ends lost 1 base at V and 1 base at J; junction bases unmatched: 13. This CDR3 is CACDTFHPVGDLTDKLIF. In DNA, the CDR3 is TGTGCCTGTGACACTTTTCATCCCGTGGGGGATCTCACCGATAAACTCATCTTT.

This clone has a handful of counts. The TCRdb protein comes from a much larger clone and disagrees with this DNA's translation at residue 11, likely due to a read error; the protein given here is derived from the DNA. The V and J genes are TRAV29/DV5 and TRDJ1; D tentatively reads TRDD2 or TRDD3 (7 bases each). Trimming pared 2 bases from V and 0 bases from J, leaving 29 bases between. This CDR3 has 20 amino acids. Germline assignment: CDR1 NSMFDY and CDR2 ISSIKDK. This CDR3 reads CAASVPTTSYLGIYTDKLIF. Written as DNA, the CDR3 is TGTGCAGCAAGTGTTCCTACTACGTCCTACTTGGGGATATACACCGATAAACTCATCTTT. Variable domain in full (rest from reference TRAV29/DV5 and TRDJ1): DQQVKQNSPSLSVQEGRISILNCDYTNSMFDYFLWYKKYPAEGPTFLISISSIKDKNEDGRFTVFLNKSAKHLSLHIVPSQPGDSAVYFCAASVPTTSYLGIYTDKLIFGKGTRVTVEP.

This clone was observed a handful of times. A far larger clone is one base from this, pointing to a likely read error. V usage is TRDV2 and J usage is TRDJ1; the match to TRDD3 covers 9 bases. CDR1 GEAIGNYY and CDR2 EKD come from the germline V gene. The junction had 20 bases not matched to a gene; V was cut back by 1 base and J by 3 bases. This CDR3 has 20 amino acids. The CDR3 reads CACDTGGLLTGGHFADKLIF. CDR3 in DNA: TGTGCCTGTGACACGGGGGGCCTTCTTACTGGGGGACACTTCGCCGATAAACTCATCTTT.

The rearrangement joins TRDV2 to TRDJ3; 8 bases are a match to TRDD3. This CDR3 is 18 amino acids long. Trimming removed 2 bases from V and 2 bases from J; junction bases left unmatched: 7. The germline CDR1 and CDR2 sequences are GEAIGNYY and EKD. The CDR3 DNA reads TGTGCCTGTGACAGCTGGGGGAACGACCCCTGGGACACCCGACAGATGTTTTTC. This translates into CACDSWGNDPWDTRQMFF.

A word on this clone: TCRdb's entry gives the protein of a much larger clone, which mismatches this DNA's translation at residue 13, likely from a read error; the protein reported here is translated from the DNA. The CDR3, as DNA: TGTGCTCTTGGGGAACTTAGGAGATTCCTCCCCCACGCCGATAAACTCATCTTT. Protein product: CALGELRRFLPHADKLIF. The chain couples TRDV1 to TRDJ1, with D possibly being TRDD2 (5 bases). Germline V gives CDR1 TSWWSYY, CDR2 QGS. V lost 0 bases, J lost 3 bases, and 20 bases lay in between. The CDR3 covers 18 residues.

Comments on this clone: Given a far larger clone just one base away, this is likely a sequencing read error. This sample also contains other DNA sequences that code for the same CDR3. The chain employs TRDV3 and TRDJ1; TRDD3 might be the D (6 bases). Germline V CDR1 and CDR2: TVYSNPD, GDNSRS (reference sequence). The CDR3 runs to 18 residues. The CDR3 sequence: CAPLVPLQPWGYTDKLIF. The CDR3 nucleotides are TGTGCTCCTCTCGTTCCCCTTCAACCGTGGGGGTACACCGATAAACTCATCTTT.

Notes on this clone: This DNA translates differently at residue 3 from the TCRdb protein, which is that of a much larger clone; a read error is likely, and the protein shown is the DNA's own translation. The gene calls are TRAV29/DV5 and TRDJ1; 11 positions agree with TRDD3. Trimming at V came to 6 bases and at J to 0 bases, leaving 22 bases not matched to a gene. The CDR3 has 20 residues. CDR1 is NSMFDY and CDR2 is ISSIKDK in the germline V gene. DNA for the CDR3: TGTGCAGTAAGTGTTCCTACTACGTCCTACTGGGGGATATACACCGATAAACTCATCTTT. Translating gives CAVSVPTTSYWGIYTDKLIF. Combining the CDR3 with reference TRAV29/DV5 and TRDJ1 gives the whole variable domain DQQVKQNSPSLSVQEGRISILNCDYTNSMFDYFLWYKKYPAEGPTFLISISSIKDKNEDGRFTVFLNKSAKHLSLHIVPSQPGDSAVYFCAVSVPTTSYWGIYTDKLIFGKGTRVTVEP.

This clone has only a few counts. TCRdb shows a much larger clone's protein in place of this DNA's translation, and the two differ at residue 16, likely through a read error; the protein shown is translated from the DNA. This chain joins TRDV1 and TRDJ1, with D possibly matching TRDD2 (6 bases). The CDR3 has 23 residues. Germline V lookup: CDR1 TSWWSYY, CDR2 QGS. The V end lost 0 bases, the J end lost 0 bases, and 32 bases lay between the germline ends. CDR3 nucleotide sequence: TGTGCTCTTGGGGAACTGCCCTCCTACTCCTACCCTCTGTTGGAGTCAAACACCGATAAACTCATCTTT. Protein product: CALGELPSYSYPLLESNTDKLIF.

This clone appeared a few times. This likely stems from a read error, as it lies one base from a far larger clone. Other DNA sequences in the sample encode the same CDR3. The chain recombines TRDV2 with TRDJ1, with 9 bases that match TRDD3. The length of the CDR3 is 20 residues. Germline V lookup: CDR1 GEAIGNYY, CDR2 EKD. For the CDR3, the DNA is TGCGCCTGTGACACGGGTGAATTGGTACTGGGGGACCCCCCTTCAGTTAAACTCATCTTT. The encoded protein is CACDTGELVLGDPPSVKLIF.

This clone came up a few times. This is likely an artifact of a read error, given a far larger clone one base away. The V call is TRDV2, the J call TRDJ1; 9 bases fit TRDD3. V gave up 1 base and J gave up 5 bases; unmatched junction bases: 28. The V gene's germline CDR1 is GEAIGNYY and CDR2 EKD. The CDR3 extends over 22 amino acids. The CDR3 loop is CACDTGSLTGGPRAEAMDKLIF. DNA of the CDR3: TGTGCCTGTGACACAGGGTCTTTAACTGGGGGACCCCGGGCCGAGGCCATGGATAAACTCATCTTT.

A word on this clone: TCRdb has a much larger clone's protein, which differs at residue 15 from the translation of this DNA, likely because of a read error; what is shown is the protein translated from the DNA. This chain joins TRDV1 and TRDJ2, with D possibly TRDD3 on 6 matching bases. The CDR3 is 24 amino acids. Germline lookup yields CDR1 TSWWSYY and CDR2 QGS. The CDR3 reads CALGPRGTLTSHYWWILLTAQLFF. The CDR3 coding sequence is TGTGCTCTTGGGCCCCGAGGGACGCTGACCTCTCATTACTGGTGGATACTTCTGACAGCACAACTATTCTTT.

A word on this clone: This likely reflects a read error, since a far larger clone is one base away. Other nucleotide sequences in the sample specify the same CDR3. This rearrangement joins TRAV29/DV5 to TRDJ1; weak D call: TRDD3 (7 bases). CDR3 length: 22 amino acids. Germline CDR1 reads NSMFDY; CDR2 reads ISSIKDK. V lost 1 base and J lost 0, with 34 bases in between. The CDR3 nucleotides are TGTGCAGCAAGCCGCCGCCTTCCCACCGCCCTACAGTACTGGGGATACACCGATAAACTCATCTTT. Protein product: CAASRRLPTALQYWGYTDKLIF.

V gene TRDV2 combines with J gene TRDJ1; 13 nucleotides match TRDD3. CDR1 and CDR2 (germline): GEAIGNYY, EKD. J lost 4 bases, V lost 3 bases, and 7 bases had no gene match. There are 16 residues in the CDR3. The CDR3 reads CACDSLGDTNDDKLIF. The DNA for the CDR3 is TGTGCCTGTGACTCACTGGGGGATACGAACGACGATAAACTCATCTTT.

This clone was picked up a small number of times. A far larger clone lies a single base away; this is likely a read error. The same CDR3 is also encoded by other DNA sequences in this sample. The chain carries TRDV2 and TRDJ1, with TRDD3 as a possible D gene (6 bases). The CDR3 sequence is 19 residues long. Per germline, CDR1 GEAIGNYY and CDR2 EKD. The CDR3: CACDTVQMGVAPTTDKLIF. The CDR3, as DNA: TGCGCCTGTGACACCGTCCAGATGGGGGTTGCTCCGACTACCGATAAACTCATCTTT.

This clone counts as medium-sized. A far larger clone is just one base off, so this is likely a read error. The sample carries other DNA sequences with the same CDR3. This chain uses TRDV1 with TRDJ1, with TRDD3 identical over 8 bases. This CDR3 has 23 residues. Germline V gene lookup returns CDR1 TSWWSYY and CDR2 QGS. V lost 9 bases to trimming and J lost 3 bases; unmatched junction nucleotides: 36. The CDR3 region is CALGTRAFRPPLGATMRSDKLIF. In DNA, the CDR3 is TGTGCTCTCGGGACCCGTGCATTTCGACCGCCACTGGGGGCTACTATGAGGTCCGATAAACTCATCTTT.

By sample share, this clone is medium-sized (0.01 to 0.1%). With only one base between it and a far larger clone, this is likely a read error. Other DNA sequences of this sample code for an identical CDR3. CDR3 residues: CALGTRAFRPPLGATMRSDKLIF. The DNA of the CDR3 is TGCGCTCTTGGGACCCGTGCATTTCGACCGCCACTGGGGGCTACTATGAGGTCCGATAAACTCATCTTT. This chain links TRDV1 with TRDJ1, with TRDD3 matching 8 bases. Germline CDR1 is TSWWSYY and CDR2 is QGS. The CDR3 covers 23 residues.

With respect to this clone: Only one base separates this from a far larger clonotype, so it likely reflects a read error. Other DNA sequences in this specimen translate into the identical CDR3. V gene TRDV1 combines with J gene TRDJ1; 10 bases match TRDD3. The V segment lost 1 base and the J segment 4 bases; nucleotides outside the gene matches: 24. CDR1 is TSWWSYY, CDR2 QGS, per germline. The CDR3 runs 22 residues. Here the CDR3 reads CALGEPTPTQHRTSGGYDKLIF. The CDR3 coding sequence is TGTGCTCTTGGGGAACCAACTCCTACGCAACATCGTACGTCTGGGGGATACGATAAACTCATCTTT.